This T cell receptor (beta chain) is from a study of T cells in Graves' hyperthyroidism and ophthalmopathy. Notes on the study in general: Stable hyperthyroidism was separated from ophthalmopathy by a model based on 13 V-J features.

Comment on this clonotype: Its antigen is not known.

Graves' hyperthyroidism was deemed stable given no ophthalmopathy progression within 18 months. The CDR3 consists of 15 residues. CDR1 is GTSNPN, CDR2 SVGIG, per germline (reference sequence). Trimming left V 3 bases short and J 2 bases short, with 13 bases between. What was amplified from RNA transcripts were TCR beta CDR3 regions. During a first-round RT-PCR of the TCR CDR3, the HTBI primer set was used. TCRdb re-analysed the multiplex PCR reads in MiXCR, keeping a single row per CDR3 protein. The data contain roughly 700,000 distinct CDR3 sequences, 11% to 15% of them seen just once; the ten biggest clones take up approximately 10%.

The chain has TRBV30 and TRBJ2-2; possible D gene TRBD1, 6 bases. The sequenced sample consisted of blood. The source is a woman between 18 and 29 years old with Graves' hyperthyroidism. This CDR3 is CAWRIRTVNTGELFF. The DNA for the CDR3 is TGTGCCTGGAGAATAAGGACAGTTAACACCGGGGAGCTGTTTTTT.